A selection of T cell receptor beta chains follows, all from one sample in a study of T cell repertoires in ileal Crohn's disease. Libraries were prepared by immunoSEQ multiplex PCR; TCRdb keeps only in-frame clonotypes and omits some of them. The data contain some 10,000 clones, around 80% of them singletons. Sequenced input: ileal tissue. These receptors were collected from an adult with Crohn's disease. The CDR3 runs from the conserved cysteine through the conserved F or W. A D gene is named only where the DNA matches it firmly. Clone size appears in some rows only: once, few, many, or a class for an expanded clone.

clone_size	d_call	v_call	j_call	cdr3_aa	cdr3_nt
NA	TRBD1	TRBV4-3	TRBJ2-7	CASSQDFRGRYEQYF	TGCGCCAGCAGCCAAGATTTCAGGGGGCGCTACGAGCAGTACTTC
NA	TRBD1	TRBV5-1	TRBJ1-4	CASSLEQGVYEKLFF	TGCGCCAGCAGCTTGGAACAGGGGGTCTATGAAAAACTGTTTTTT
NA	NA	TRBV19	TRBJ2-7	CASSIQGSSYEQYF	TGTGCCAGTAGTATCCAGGGGAGCTCCTACGAGCAGTACTTC
NA	TRBD1	TRBV7-2	TRBJ2-3	CASSGRDRDTQYF	TGTGCCAGCAGCGGTAGGGACAGAGATACGCAGTATTTT
NA	NA	TRBV7-8	TRBJ2-2	CASSLILPGTGELFF	TGTGCCAGCAGCTTAATACTCCCAGGCACCGGGGAGCTGTTTTTT
NA	TRBD1	TRBV19	TRBJ1-6	CASSDGRGPSPLHF	TGTGCCAGTAGTGACGGAAGGGGGCCTTCACCCCTCCACTTT
NA	TRBD1	TRBV30	TRBJ2-7	CAWKMGQGSYEQYF	TGTGCCTGGAAAATGGGACAGGGTTCCTACGAGCAGTACTTC
NA	NA	TRBV5-1	TRBJ2-7	CASSLEDPGSEQYF	TGCGCCAGCAGCTTGGAAGACCCGGGGAGCGAGCAGTACTTC
few	TRBD2	TRBV6-5	TRBJ2-2	CASSTAGGGTGELFF	TGTGCCAGCAGTACAGCGGGAGGGGGTACCGGGGAGCTGTTTTTT
NA	NA	TRBV20-1	TRBJ2-7	CSAVRGYEQYF	TGCAGTGCTGTAAGGGGCTACGAGCAGTACTTC
NA	TRBD2	TRBV18	TRBJ2-1	CASSFTSGSPNEQFF	TGTGCCAGCTCGTTTACTAGCGGGAGTCCCAATGAGCAGTTCTTC
NA	TRBD2	TRBV10-3	TRBJ2-1	CASRLAESYNEQFF	TGTGCCAGTCGACTAGCGGAATCCTACAATGAGCAGTTCTTC
NA	TRBD1	TRBV27	TRBJ2-7	CASAGQGPYEQYF	TGTGCCAGCGCGGGACAGGGACCCTACGAGCAGTACTTC
NA	TRBD1	TRBV7-6	TRBJ2-7	CASSLGAGGSEQYF	TGTGCCAGCAGCTTAGGGGCAGGGGGTAGTGAGCAGTACTTC
few	NA	TRBV18	TRBJ1-1	CASSPPDGHLNTEAFF	TGTGCCAGCTCACCACCGGACGGACACTTGAACACTGAAGCTTTCTTT
NA	NA	TRBV21-1	TRBJ2-1	CASSTSSGGASNEQFF	TGTGCCAGCAGCACCTCTAGCGGGGGGGCGTCGAATGAGCAGTTCTTC
NA	NA	TRBV20-1	TRBJ2-3	CSARESVTQYF	TGCAGTGCTAGAGAATCAGTCACGCAGTATTTT
NA	TRBD1	TRBV28	TRBJ1-1	CASGVRGHPEAFF	TGTGCCAGCGGCGTGAGGGGGCATCCTGAAGCTTTCTTT
NA	NA	TRBV28	TRBJ1-2	CASSLNRDRTWGYTF	TGTGCCAGCAGTTTAAACAGGGATAGGACTTGGGGCTACACCTTC